The rows below give T cell receptor beta chains drawn from one sample of a study of blood T cell repertoires in COVID-19. Measured with immunoSEQ multiplex PCR; TCRdb has only the in-frame clones, and not every one. This sample has 300,000 to 350,000 clones, with roughly 90% found just once. Sequencing was done on a sample of peripheral blood. Source of these receptors: a man aged 25 to 40 with COVID-19, enrolled during active disease. Both conserved end residues are part of each CDR3.

V gene	J gene	CDR3 protein
TRBV5-1	TRBJ2-3	CASSDFTDTQYF
TRBV19	TRBJ1-6	CASNPWRVGGSPLHF
TRBV30	TRBJ2-5	CAWSTGQGAGRETQYF
TRBV4-2	TRBJ2-7	CASSQTTGEGYEQYF
TRBV7-7	TRBJ2-3	CASSLVAGASTDTQYF
TRBV7-7	TRBJ2-5	CASSLRQGLYQETQYF
TRBV9	TRBJ2-1	CASSPRLEEWENEQFF
TRBV6-5	TRBJ2-7	CASSYSGGLSSYEQYF
TRBV7-6	TRBJ2-3	CASSLNRDRGTDTQYF
TRBV6-6	TRBJ2-7	CASSLRRGRLQRYEQYF
TRBV5-5	TRBJ2-3	CASSLVLETQYF
TRBV30	TRBJ2-5	CAWNPRQGAETQYF
TRBV2	TRBJ2-7	CASHDAGQGGHEQYF
TRBV28	TRBJ2-2	CASSSNRGLYTGELFF
TRBV20-1	TRBJ2-7	CSASRSGTSGRYADEQYF
TRBV7-8	TRBJ1-1	CASSSGRGRVEAFF
TRBV29-1	TRBJ1-1	CSVVSPGMNTEAFF
TRBV28	TRBJ2-7	CASSIGNEQYF
TRBV29-1	TRBJ2-7	CSVEADSYEQYF
TRBV30	TRBJ2-2	CAWAGTSNTGELFF
TRBV7-9	TRBJ2-1	CASSLSLTGPNNEQFF
TRBV25-1	TRBJ1-2	CASSESEGANYGYTF
TRBV7-2	TRBJ2-7	CASSPRLAGKYEQYF
TRBV11-2	TRBJ2-3	CASSLEQFTDTQYF
TRBV28	TRBJ2-1	CASSPAGQGGGNEQFF
TRBV6-5	TRBJ2-7	CASSRRGDSQYEQYF
TRBV5-6	TRBJ1-1	CASSLRQGPWETEAFF
TRBV27	TRBJ1-5	CASSERYSNQPQHF
TRBV7-2	TRBJ1-2	CASSHPQAGWYGYTF
TRBV24-1	TRBJ1-2	CATSESTEHYGYTF
TRBV28	TRBJ1-1	CASSLVQRTEAFF